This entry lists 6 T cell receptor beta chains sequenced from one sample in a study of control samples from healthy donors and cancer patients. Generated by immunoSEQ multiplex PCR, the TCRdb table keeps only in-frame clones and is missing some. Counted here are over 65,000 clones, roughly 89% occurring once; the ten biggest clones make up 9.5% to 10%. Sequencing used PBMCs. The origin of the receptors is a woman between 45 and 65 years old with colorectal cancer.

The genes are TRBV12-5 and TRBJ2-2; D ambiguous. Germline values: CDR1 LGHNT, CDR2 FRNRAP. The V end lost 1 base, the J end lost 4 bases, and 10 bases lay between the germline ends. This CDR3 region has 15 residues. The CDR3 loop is CASGLGDTSTGELFF. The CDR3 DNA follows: TGTGCTAGTGGTTTGGGTGACACCAGCACCGGGGAGCTGTTTTTT.

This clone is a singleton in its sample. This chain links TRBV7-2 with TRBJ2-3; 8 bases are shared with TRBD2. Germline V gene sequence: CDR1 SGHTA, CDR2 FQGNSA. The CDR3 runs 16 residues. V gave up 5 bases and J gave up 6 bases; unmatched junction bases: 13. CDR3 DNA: TGTGCCAGCAGCCCGCGTAACCCGGGGGGGGTCGATACGCAGTATTTT. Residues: CASSPRNPGGVDTQYF.

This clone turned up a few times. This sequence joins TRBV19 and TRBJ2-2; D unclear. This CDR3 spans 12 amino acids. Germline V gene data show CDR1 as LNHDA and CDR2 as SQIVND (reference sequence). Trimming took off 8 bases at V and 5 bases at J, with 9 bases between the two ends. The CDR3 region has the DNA TGTGCCAGTTGGTTAGGGACCGGGGAGCTGTTTTTT. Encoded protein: CASWLGTGELFF.

CDR3 residues: CASSSRTGLETQYF. The CDR3 coding sequence is TGTGCCAGCAGCTCAAGGACAGGGTTGGAGACCCAGTACTTC. This chain uses TRBV7-9 with TRBJ2-5, with 8 bases aligning to TRBD1. Germline V gene data show CDR1 as SEHNR and CDR2 as FQNEAQ (reference sequence). V was pared by 4 bases and J by 5 bases, with 6 bases of the junction left unmatched. The CDR3 loop spans 14 amino acids.

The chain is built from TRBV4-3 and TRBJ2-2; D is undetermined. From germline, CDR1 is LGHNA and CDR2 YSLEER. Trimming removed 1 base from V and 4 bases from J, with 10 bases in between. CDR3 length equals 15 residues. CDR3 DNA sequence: TGCGCCAGCAGCCAAGCTATGATTTCCACCGGGGAGCTGTTTTTT. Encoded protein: CASSQAMISTGELFF.

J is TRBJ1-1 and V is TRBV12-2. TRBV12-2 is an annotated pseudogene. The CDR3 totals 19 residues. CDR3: CASRFRGQAKNLLNTEAFF. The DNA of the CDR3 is TGTGCAAGTCGCTTTAGAGGGCAGGCCAAGAACCTCTTGAACACTGAAGCTTTCTTT.